This section outlines one T cell receptor (beta chain) sequence together with its context. Its antigen is not identified. Germline and junction disagree at one end, which may indicate a read error. Both iRepertoire HTBI primers and Arm-PCR of CDR3 regions were used to build the TCR beta libraries. MiXCR, run by TCRdb on the multiplex PCR reads, gives a single entry per CDR3 protein. The sample lists over 500,000 distinct CDR3 sequences, about 16% occurring once. The sample comes from a study of regulatory T cells in long-lasting Graves disease. Study-wide findings and caveats: New patients shared 1,000 or so public clonotypes, and persistent patients shared more, with over 2,500. Persistent disease was associated with favored TRBV28 usage and with favored use of TRBJ1-2 and TRBJ2-5.

Time point indicated: newly diagnosed GD, antithyroid drugs for less than 3 months. Making the TCR library involved RNA that had been extracted from PBMCs. Patients were enrolled at an endocrinology department in Xi'an, China. Germline CDR1 DFQATT, CDR2 SNEGSKA (reference sequence). This CDR3 comprises 16 residues. This same sample was also taken into another study, of T cells in Graves' hyperthyroidism and ophthalmopathy. Per that paper: The study used the HTBI primer set for a first-round RT-PCR of the TCR CDR3.

J is TRBJ2-2 and V is TRBV20-1; 9 positions match TRBD2. This TCR came from a man aged 18 to 35 with Graves disease. The sample consisted of peripheral blood mononuclear cells (PBMCs), taken at new diagnosis, from a patient treated with antithyroid drugs. CDR3: CSARDSSGSYTGELLF. The CDR3 bases are TGCAGTGCTAGAGATAGTAGCGGGAGCTACACCGGGGAGCTGCTTTTT.